What follows are 25 T cell receptor beta chains derived from one specimen sequenced in a study of beta chain features in type 1 diabetes. The whole isolated RNA underwent reverse transcription, so sequencing captured expressed TCRB transcripts. Repertoires were generated with immunoSEQ multiplex PCR, while TCRdb's copy carries only in-frame clones and drops some. The profile covers hundreds of thousands of clones, with under 15% appearing a single time and around 0.022% taken by the ten largest. These receptors are not linked to any known antigen. Whole-study findings and limits: Type 1 diabetes patients had TCRB CDR3s that were shorter (moderately but significantly so) in all four CD4+ subsets.

Input material: naive CD4+ T cells from blood. These receptors originate from a man younger than 35 with type 1 diabetes.

V gene TRBV7-8 combines with J gene TRBJ2-7, with TRBD1 matching 8 bases. The CDR3 length is 14 residues. Germline CDR1 and CDR2: SGHVS and FQNEAQ. Trimming removed 5 bases from V and 6 bases from J; junction bases left unmatched: 9. The CDR3 DNA reads TGTGCCAGCAGCGTCGACAGGGGAGGTGCCGAGCAGTACTTC. This gives the protein CASSVDRGGAEQYF.

The chain has TRBV9 and TRBJ2-7; 7 bases are a match to TRBD1. Germline CDR1 and CDR2: SGDLS and YYNGEE. This CDR3 spans 13 amino acids. V gave up 2 bases and J gave up 6 bases; unmatched junction bases: 5. This CDR3 is CASSVDRVGEQYF. CDR3 nucleotides: TGTGCCAGCAGCGTTGACAGGGTAGGCGAGCAGTACTTC.

The chain has TRBV27 and TRBJ2-7, with TRBD2 matching over 10 bases. The trim removed 5 bases at V and 5 bases at J, leaving 12 bases unmatched. The CDR3 spans 16 residues. In germline, CDR1 is MNHEY, CDR2 SMNVEV (reference sequence). Here the CDR3 reads CASSLRPGLASHEQYF. CDR3 nucleotide sequence: TGTGCCAGCAGTCTCCGGCCGGGACTAGCGTCCCACGAGCAGTACTTC.

The chain joins TRBV5-4 to TRBJ2-2; 7 nucleotides match TRBD2. Germline V gives CDR1 SGHNT, CDR2 YYREEE (reference sequence). Losses at the gene ends were 5 bases for V and 5 bases for J; bases not matched to a gene: 12. This CDR3 comprises 16 residues. CDR3 bases: TGTGCCAGCAGGGCGCGGGGGAGCGAGCCAACCGGGGAGCTGTTTTTT. It is translated as CASRARGSEPTGELFF.

This clone came up a few times. The rearrangement uses TRBV12-5 and TRBJ2-3; D ambiguous. This CDR3 contains 14 residues. Trimming stripped 4 bases from V and 11 bases from J, with 19 bases between. CDR1 is LGHNT and CDR2 is FRNRAP in the germline V gene. The CDR3 loop reads CASGSWTAPNEQYF. In nucleotides, the CDR3 is TGTGCTAGTGGTTCATGGACGGCCCCAAACGAGCAGTATTTT. Complete variable domain (other parts from reference TRBV12-5 and TRBJ2-3): DARVTQTPRHKVTEMGQEVTMRCQPILGHNTVFWYRQTMMQGLELLAYFRNRAPLDDSGMPKDRFSAEMPDATLATLKIQPSEPRDSAVYFCASGSWTAPNEQYFGPGTRLTVL.

This clone was detected only a few times. The chain recombines TRBV11-2 with TRBJ1-2; 7 bases are shared with TRBD1. Germline V gives CDR1 SGHAT, CDR2 FQNNGV. J gave up 6 bases and V 4 bases, and 14 bases lay outside the gene matches. This CDR3 spans 16 amino acids. DNA of the CDR3: TGTGCCAGCAGCTCGTACTCGACAGGGCTGAAGAATGGCTACACCTTC. This encodes CASSSYSTGLKNGYTF.

This clone was found a few times. V gene TRBV30 combines with J gene TRBJ2-1; D may match TRBD1 or TRBD2 (6 bases each). The ends were cut back, 6 bases at V and 9 bases at J, with 24 bases in the middle. In germline, CDR1 is GTSNPN, CDR2 SVGIG (reference sequence). This CDR3 contains 15 residues. The CDR3 spells CACLLRGEWVGEQFF. CDR3 DNA sequence: TGTGCCTGCCTACTAAGGGGGGAATGGGTCGGTGAGCAGTTCTTC.

This clone was observed a few times. The chain uses TRBV28 and TRBJ1-2; a possible D gene is TRBD1 (5 bases). The CDR3 covers 14 residues. Trimming took off 5 bases at V and 5 bases at J, with 15 bases between the two ends. The V gene's germline CDR1 is MDHEN and CDR2 SYDVKM. CDR3 protein: CASSLDPRTYGYTF. Written as DNA, the CDR3 is TGTGCCAGCAGTCTAGATCCGAGGACATATGGCTACACCTTC.

The chain recombines TRBV7-9 with TRBJ1-2; possibly TRBD1 for D (6 bases). The CDR3 runs 15 residues. Germline values: CDR1 SEHNR, CDR2 FQNEAQ (reference sequence). V was cut by 6 bases and J by 4 bases, with 18 bases left in between. Written as DNA, the CDR3 is TGTGCCAGCAGTCAACAGGGCCTAGTAGGCTATGGCTACACCTTC. Translated: CASSQQGLVGYGYTF.

CDR3 protein: CASSLASGGDTQYF. In nucleotides, the CDR3 is TGTGCCAGCAGCTTGGCTAGCGGAGGAGATACGCAGTATTTT. This chain joins TRBV5-4 and TRBJ2-3; TRBD2 matches 7 bases. CDR3 length: 14 amino acids. V shed 0 bases, J shed 5 bases, and the junction held 3 bases outside the gene matches. Germline V gives CDR1 SGHNT, CDR2 YYREEE (reference sequence).

This chain joins TRBV7-9 and TRBJ1-2; no reliable D call. V lost 1 base and J 4 bases, leaving 7 bases between the germline ends. Germline CDR1 is SEHNR and CDR2 is FQNEAQ (reference sequence). The CDR3 length is 13 residues. Here the CDR3 DNA reads TGTGCCAGCAGCTTAGATGGGTTCTATGGCTACACCTTC. The encoded protein is CASSLDGFYGYTF.

This rearrangement joins TRBV6-5 to TRBJ1-4; D is unresolved. This CDR3 region has 14 residues. V lost 5 bases and J lost 5, with 12 bases in between. Germline loops: CDR1 MNHEY, CDR2 SVGAGI. The CDR3 is CASSERWGNEKLFF. The CDR3 bases are TGTGCCAGCAGTGAGCGATGGGGAAATGAAAAACTGTTTTTT.

The chain carries TRBV30 and TRBJ1-5, with D possibly matching TRBD1 (6 bases). Trimming took off 5 bases at V and 2 bases at J, with 19 bases between the two ends. Germline loops: CDR1 GTSNPN, CDR2 SVGIG (reference sequence). This CDR3 has 16 amino acids. DNA of the CDR3: TGTGCCTGGGTGAGGGGTGGGGGCGAGGGCAATCAGCCCCAGCATTTT. It is translated as CAWVRGGGEGNQPQHF.

This chain joins TRBV9 and TRBJ1-6, with TRBD1 matching over 9 bases. The germline gives CDR1 SGDLS, CDR2 YYNGEE. The length of the CDR3 is 14 residues. With 0 bases clipped from V and 11 bases from J, the junction kept 3 bases outside the gene matches. The CDR3 reads CASSVEDRGTPLHF. CDR3 nucleotides: TGTGCCAGCAGCGTAGAGGACAGGGGTACACCCCTCCACTTT.

This clone was observed a few times. The chain joins TRBV13 to TRBJ1-2; D is ambiguous. CDR3 size: 13 residues. V lost 2 bases and J lost 0, with 4 bases in between. Germline V CDR1 and CDR2: PRHDT, FYEKMQ (reference sequence). CDR3: CASSLIANYGYTF. CDR3 in DNA: TGTGCCAGCAGCTTAATAGCTAACTATGGCTACACCTTC.

This clone was observed a handful of times. The chain is built from TRBV29-1 and TRBJ1-1, with D unclear. The CDR3 has 12 residues. The germline CDR1 and CDR2 sequences are SQVTM and ANQGSEA. V lost 7 bases and J lost 3, with 12 bases in between. This chain's CDR3 is CSARIGDTEAFF. CDR3 bases: TGCAGCGCCCGGATTGGGGACACTGAAGCTTTCTTT.

This clone was found a few times. V is TRBV4-1 and J is TRBJ2-7; a possible D gene is TRBD1 (6 bases). The CDR3 loop spans 16 amino acids. V was pared by 3 bases and J by 0 bases, with 15 bases between. Germline CDR1 reads MGHRA; CDR2 reads YSYEKL. The CDR3 spells CASSQTQTGSSYEQYF. DNA of the CDR3: TGCGCCAGCAGCCAGACCCAGACAGGTAGCTCCTACGAGCAGTACTTC.

As for this clone: The junction differs from germline at one of its ends, possibly a read error. This chain links TRBV30 with TRBJ2-5; D possibly corresponds to TRBD2 (5 bases). The CDR3 consists of 13 residues. Germline V gives CDR1 GTSNPN, CDR2 SVGIG (reference sequence). The CDR3 DNA sequence: TGTGCCGGGAGTCCGGCAGTGCGAGAGACCCAGTACTTC. It encodes CAGSPAVRETQYF.

This chain connects TRBV6-5 to TRBJ2-3; tentatively, D is TRBD1 (5 bases). CDR3 length: 13 amino acids. CDR1 is MNHEY and CDR2 is SVGAGI in the germline V gene. Trimming shortened V by 7 bases and J by 4 bases, and 12 bases separated the two germline ends. Written as DNA, the CDR3 is TGTGCCAGCACAGGGCGGTCCGCAGATACGCAGTATTTT. This translates into CASTGRSADTQYF.

This clone was found a few times. The genes are TRBV29-1 and TRBJ1-1; D possibly corresponds to TRBD1 (5 bases). V lost 4 bases, J lost 4 bases, and 16 bases lay in between. CDR3 length equals 14 residues. Germline lookup yields CDR1 SQVTM and CDR2 ANQGSEA. CDR3 sequence (DNA): TGCAGCGTTGTAACCGGGACGGCGGGCACTGAAGCTTTCTTT. Protein: CSVVTGTAGTEAFF.

This clone was seen a handful of times. The chain couples TRBV29-1 to TRBJ2-5; unclear D gene. Trimming removed 3 bases at V and 4 bases at J, with 15 bases between. Germline CDR1 is SQVTM and CDR2 is ANQGSEA. The CDR3 is made up of 14 amino acids. The CDR3 nucleotides read TGCAGCGTTGATCCCCATAAGGTCGCAGAGACCCAGTACTTC. This sequence encodes CSVDPHKVAETQYF.

Of note for this clone: Other DNA sequences of this sample code for an identical CDR3. V is TRBV5-4 and J is TRBJ2-2; D is ambiguous. This CDR3 has 15 residues. Trimming cost V 0 bases and J 0 bases, with 6 bases left between them. The germline V gene encodes CDR1 SGHNT and CDR2 YYREEE (reference sequence). CDR3 DNA: TGTGCCAGCAGCTTGGCAGGACCGAACACCGGGGAGCTGTTTTTT. Its translation: CASSLAGPNTGELFF.

The chain couples TRBV5-1 to TRBJ1-6; D may be TRBD1 (6 bases). Germline V gene data show CDR1 as SGHRS and CDR2 as YFSETQ. With 4 bases removed from V and 7 bases from J, the gap between germline ends came to 12 bases. The CDR3 spans 14 residues. The CDR3 region is CASSVGQSNSPLHF. Written as DNA, the CDR3 is TGCGCCAGCAGCGTAGGACAGTCCAATTCACCCCTCCACTTT. Full variable domain (outside the CDR3, taken from reference TRBV5-1 and TRBJ1-6): KAGVTQTPRYLIKTRGQQVTLSCSPISGHRSVSWYQQTPGQGLQFLFEYFSETQRNKGNFPGRFSGRQFSNSRSEMNVSTLELGDSALYLCASSVGQSNSPLHFGNGTRLTVT.

This chain uses TRBV5-1 with TRBJ2-3; TRBD1 agrees at 10 bases. The CDR3 totals 15 residues. The V and J ends lost 4 bases and 1 base, in that order; junction bases with no gene match: 3. The germline CDR1 and CDR2 sequences are SGHRS and YFSETQ. CDR3 sequence: CASSEGQGGTDTQYF. The CDR3 region has the DNA TGCGCCAGCAGCGAAGGACAGGGGGGCACAGATACGCAGTATTTT.

The rearrangement links TRBV10-3 to TRBJ2-3; 8 bases line up with TRBD1. This CDR3 has 13 amino acids. Germline V gene lookup returns CDR1 ENHRY and CDR2 SYGVKD. J gave up 4 bases and V 6 bases, and 3 bases lay outside the gene matches. In nucleotides, the CDR3 is TGTGCCATCAGAGCGACAGGGGCAGATACGCAGTATTTT. It is translated as CAIRATGADTQYF.